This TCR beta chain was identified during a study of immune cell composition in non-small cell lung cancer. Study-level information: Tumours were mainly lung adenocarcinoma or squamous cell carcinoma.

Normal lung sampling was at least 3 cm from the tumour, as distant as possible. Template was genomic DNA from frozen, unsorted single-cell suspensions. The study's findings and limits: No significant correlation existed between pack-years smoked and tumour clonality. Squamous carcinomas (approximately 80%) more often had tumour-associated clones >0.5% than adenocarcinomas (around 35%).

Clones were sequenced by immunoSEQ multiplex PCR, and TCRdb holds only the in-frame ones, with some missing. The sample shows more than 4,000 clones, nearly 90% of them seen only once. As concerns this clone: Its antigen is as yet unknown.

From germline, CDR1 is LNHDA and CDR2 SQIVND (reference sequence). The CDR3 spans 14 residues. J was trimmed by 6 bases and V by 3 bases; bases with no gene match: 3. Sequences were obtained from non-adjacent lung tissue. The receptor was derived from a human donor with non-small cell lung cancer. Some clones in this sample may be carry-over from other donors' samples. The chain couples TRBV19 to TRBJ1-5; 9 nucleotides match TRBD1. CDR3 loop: CASSIGQGIQPQHF. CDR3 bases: TGTGCCAGTAGTATTGGACAGGGGATTCAGCCCCAGCATTTT.